Listed below are T cell receptor beta chains from one sample, sequenced in a study of T cell responses to AZD1222 COVID-19 vaccine. This table comes from immunoSEQ multiplex PCR, and its TCRdb copy is limited to in-frame clones, with some not included. The sample has tens of thousands of clones, 91% seen once; the top ten hold approximately 30%. Sequenced material: peripheral blood, taken 28 days after the second AZD1222 dose. Receptors were obtained from an adult who received the AZD1222 COVID-19 vaccine. CDR3s include the opening cysteine and the closing phenylalanine or tryptophan. The D gene is left open where the match is weak. Clone size appears in some rows only: once, few, many, or a class for an expanded clone.

>.|TRBJ2-7|TRBV15|16|TRBD1
CATSRDLNRGKDEQYF
TGTGCCACCAGCAGAGACCTGAACAGGGGAAAGGACGAGCAGTACTTC
>.|TRBJ2-7|TRBV28|14|.
CASSLRLGAYEQYF
TGTGCCAGCAGTTTACGTCTAGGAGCCTACGAGCAGTACTTC
>.|TRBJ2-7|TRBV28|19|TRBD2
CASSSTKWGVAGDRREQYF
TGTGCCAGCAGTTCAACTAAGTGGGGGGTGGCGGGAGATAGGAGGGAGCAGTACTTC
>.|TRBJ1-2|TRBV9|18|TRBD1
CASSVDSPRDRTPRGYTF
TGTGCCAGCAGCGTAGACTCCCCCCGGGACAGGACCCCTCGAGGCTACACCTTC
>.|TRBJ2-7|TRBV9|18|TRBD1
CASSAEGQVLPSSYEQYF
TGTGCCAGCAGCGCCGAGGGACAGGTTCTTCCTAGCTCCTACGAGCAGTACTTC
>.|TRBJ2-5|TRBV9|14|.
CASSGGTDQETQYF
TGTGCCAGCAGCGGTGGGACCGATCAAGAGACCCAGTACTTC
>.|TRBJ1-2|TRBV29-1|14|.
CSVEVETASPAPLF
TGCAGCGTTGAAGTCGAGACAGCAAGCCCCGCTCCCCTCTTC
>.|TRBJ1-4|TRBV6-5|15|.
CASSYSGHRDEKLFF
TGTGCCAGCAGTTACTCCGGCCATCGGGATGAAAAACTGTTTTTT
>.|TRBJ2-1|TRBV25-1|8|.
CASKVPFF
TGTGCCAGCAAAGTCCCTTTCTTC
>.|TRBJ1-2|TRBV18|13|.
CASSPDSNYGYTF
TGTGCCAGCTCACCGGACAGCAACTATGGCTACACCTTC
>.|TRBJ1-5|TRBV19|14|TRBD1
CASSIGTGGQPQHF
TGTGCCAGTAGTATTGGGACAGGCGGGCAGCCCCAGCATTTT
>.|TRBJ1-1|TRBV3-1/TRBV3-2|14|TRBD1
CASSLGQGGTEAFF
TGTGCCAGCAGCCTGGGACAGGGAGGCACTGAAGCTTTCTTT
>.|TRBJ1-4|TRBV9|18|TRBD1
CASSAQTGTRATNEKLFF
TGTGCCAGCAGCGCTCAGACAGGGACCCGAGCAACTAATGAAAAACTGTTTTTT
>.|TRBJ2-3|TRBV9|16|.
CASSVGARASTDTQYF
TGTGCCAGCAGCGTAGGGGCAAGGGCTTCCACAGATACGCAGTATTTT
>once|TRBJ1-4|TRBV28|12|.
CASRPVGEKLFF
TGTGCCAGCAGGCCAGTGGGTGAAAAACTGTTTTTT
>.|TRBJ1-2|TRBV10-2|16|.
CASSESWALANYGYTF
TGCGCCAGCAGTGAGTCGTGGGCGTTAGCTAACTATGGCTACACCTTC
>.|TRBJ2-7|TRBV9|14|.
CASSAGTPGDEQYF
TGTGCCAGCAGCGCCGGGACTCCGGGGGACGAGCAGTACTTC
>once|TRBJ1-5|TRBV23-1|18|TRBD1
CASGIRDRGREGNQPQHF
TGCGCCAGCGGCATCCGGGACAGGGGGCGAGAGGGCAATCAGCCCCAGCATTTT